The sequence of this TCR beta chain was determined in a study of blood T cells in healthy people across ages. A remark on this clonotype: Antigen unknown.

Study results and limitations: Greater diversity and more naive CD4+ cells were seen in long-lived donors than in aged donors. Per million T cells, TCR beta diversity dropped about linearly as age rose.

The CDR3 has 14 residues. Looked up from germline, CDR1 is MDHEN and CDR2 is SYDVKM. V lost 6 bases and J lost 6, with 17 bases in between. Per individual sample, total RNA of at least 6 micrograms was extracted. A second PCR of roughly 7 to 11 cycles used a sample-barcoded 5' primer and a J-beta primer mix. TCRdb used MiXCR to reprocess the 5' RACE reads, holding one entry per CDR3 protein. This table holds roughly 1,700,000 distinct CDR3 sequences, approximately 28% found once. The chain has TRBV28 and TRBJ2-5; a weak D match, TRBD2 (6 bases). The sample consisted of blood. The sequence derives from a woman in her 30s in good health. DNA of the CDR3: TGTGCCAGCAGCTATACCGGGACTCCAAAGACCCAGTACTTC. Amino acids: CASSYTGTPKTQYF.